This T cell receptor (beta chain) derives from a study of blood T cell repertoires in COVID-19. Overall study: COVID-19 samples collected from the United States, Italy and Spain covered acute and convalescent phases. Sources were T cells, B-cell-depleted T cells, or PBMCs; the material itself was cDNA or gDNA.

Source study methods: Estimates of nucleated cell counts were drawn from the amplification of reference gene primers. The method was immunoSEQ multiplex PCR; TCRdb's version includes in-frame clones alone and lacks a portion of them. V and J calls and clone size are copied from that table; D and trimming were computed from the DNA. Among some 170,000 clones listed, 82% were seen once. This clonotype was obtained from a woman in her 70s with acute or convalescent COVID-19. The material sequenced was peripheral blood.

The CDR3 reads CASTPGQGSYYGYTF. The CDR3 DNA sequence: TGTGCCAGCACCCCGGGACAGGGTAGTTACTATGGCTACACCTTC. The V gene is TRBV6-5, the J gene TRBJ1-2; 9 bases agree with TRBD1. The V and J ends lost 7 bases and 3 bases, in that order; junction bases with no gene match: 9. The CDR3 is 15 amino acids. Germline V gives CDR1 MNHEY, CDR2 SVGAGI.